This TCR beta chain originates from a study of T cells after posttransplantation cyclophosphamide (dated by TCRdb to 2016 to 2017). Describing the broader study: Using TRB sequencing, the study followed how the T cell repertoire reconstituted after myeloablative bone marrow transplantation in which posttransplantation cyclophosphamide served as GVHD prophylaxis. Samples from around 40 PTCy-treated patients and approximately 15 related bone marrow donors of those patients were subjected to antigen receptor sequencing. Blood from every one of the 30 to 35 PTCy patients who had 1-year posttransplant specimens underwent TRB sequencing. In 3 patients, TRB sequencing was also performed on up to about 3 more blood samples taken 2 to 5.2 years after transplant, and in a handful of patients, pretransplant blood was also TRB-sequenced. TRA and TRB clonality were tightly correlated in eight to ten samples, so subsequent TCR analyses focused on TRB only. Public TRB sequences were checked against a database of over 3,500 sequences associated with responses to pathogens, tumor antigens, self-antigens and alloantigens. The research as a whole found: At 1-2 months, donor-recipient similarity was low but rose over the first year, and the later blood repertoires were often dominated by donor CD8+ memory clones. Across roughly 49 patients, TRB clonality was highly associated with recipient CMV seropositivity and CMV reactivation, and diversity in PTCy patients was similar to diversity in CNI/methotrexate controls. The TRB repertoires of T cells infiltrating skin or the GI tract showed only limited overlap with the TRB repertoires found in blood.

In the paper's terms, the treatment or condition label means: high-dose cyclophosphamide on days +3 and +4 as single-agent GVHD prophylaxis. Busulfan and fludarabine conditioning, a related or unrelated marrow graft, and cyclophosphamide on days +3 and +4 were given to PTCy patients. The PTCy-treated patients were drawn from a prospective, multi-institutional clinical trial. Peripheral blood and bone marrow mononuclear cells were isolated by Ficoll-Hypaque density centrifugation and cryopreserved. FACS on a FACSAria II was used to sort CD4+ and CD8+ T cells, including the naive and memory subsets. This clone occurred once. Its antigen has not been determined. No qualities accompany the bases; no much larger clone lies one base away. Genomic DNA was used for TRB sequencing, which was performed with the immunoSEQ assay at survey resolution or with the hsTCRB kit. For the original study's pipeline: The immunoSEQ software was used for initial read processing, and the LymphoSeq R package was used for repertoire analyses. Clonality was computed as 1 minus normalized Shannon entropy; Gini coefficient was also calculated for each TRB dataset. To infer phenotypes in unsorted samples, TRB sequences from sorted subsets of the recipient or donor were mapped onto the unsorted samples of the same recipient. In TCRdb, the immuneACCESS table is reduced to in-frame sequences with V and J assigned. These tables do not hold every clone; where another copy was compared, an unresolved V gene accounts for under half, and the others remain unexplained. V and J calls and clone size come straight from that table; D and trimming were deduced from the DNA. The sample profile shows 35,000 to 45,000 clones; around 78% of them were found once. The top ten clonotypes cover roughly 8.3% of the sample.

From the germline V gene, CDR1 is MGHRA and CDR2 is YSYEKL. Germline trimming: 5 bases from V, 0 bases from J; junction bases outside gene matches: 10. Inclusive of the bounding cysteine and phenylalanine, the CDR3 is 18 residues long. Just CDR3 DNA is preserved here, 54 bases in frame from base 1. The material was CD4+ T cells sorted from blood, obtained 1903 days after a stem cell transplant with posttransplant cyclophosphamide. This sequence was found in a female patient between 40 and 50 years old who received an allogeneic stem cell transplant from a related donor, was CMV-positive, and had no GVHD. After a transplant, some T cells may be of graft donor origin. The V gene is TRBV4-1 and the J gene is TRBJ1-6, with 7 central nucleotides matching TRBD1. The CDR3 in this case is CASSSLQGTSSYNSPLHF. The DNA sequence follows: TGCGCCAGCAGCTCTTTACAGGGGACGAGCTCCTATAATTCACCCCTCCACTTT.